The source of this T cell receptor beta chain is a study of early T cells in non-severe SARS-CoV-2 infection (dated by TCRdb to about 2021). Regarding the complete study: Bulk RNA from unsorted whole blood was used for TCR sequencing, so alpha and beta chains could not be paired. What the study reported, not specific to this receptor: VDJdb matching was skewed toward anti-spike CD8 responses and likely underestimated virus-specific expansions, missing private and CD4 specificities.

A note on this clonotype: Its cognate antigen has yet to be identified. No base quality values were provided; no much bigger clone lies one nucleotide off.

In the germline V gene (reference sequence), CDR1 corresponds to GTSNPN and CDR2 to SVGIG. V and J are trimmed by 1 base and 4 bases, and the gene matches miss 6 bases of the junction. The CDR3 goes from the cysteine to the phenylalanine over 15 residues. Only CDR3 DNA is held: 45 bases, read in frame from base 1. Receptor libraries were prepared by 5' RACE. Sequencing took place on a NextSeq 500. To correct for sequencing error and PCR bias, the TCR library protocol tagged individual cDNA molecules with unique molecular identifiers. Sequencing covered both TCR alpha and beta chains, and within each sample the abundances of alpha and beta sequences were tightly co-correlated. Turning to the authors' computational methods: Decombinator V4 was used to perform V gene, J gene and CDR3 annotation of TCR sequences. TCRs were defined as expanded if a significant change between any two time points was detected under a Poisson model with p below 0.0001. TCR abundances were normalised to the total number of TCRs sequenced per sample and expressed as counts per million. TRAV1-2 paired with TRAJ12, TRAJ20 or TRAJ33 defined MAIT TCRs, while TRAV10 paired with TRAJ18 defined iNKT TCRs. VDJdb, accessed on 1 November 2021, was searched for TCRs annotated for CMV, EBV and SARS-CoV-2, and TCRs annotated for more than one antigen were excluded. TCRdb redid the processing of the public reads, applying fastp at Q25 and MiXCR, and retained in-frame beta chains. Entries that share a CDR3 protein sequence are merged under the most common genes and DNA. The authors' filters were not applied to this entry. This sample gives more than 20,000 distinct CDR3 sequences in total; 3.5% to 5% of them show up just once. About 4.6% of the sample rests with the top ten.

This was a case-control study nested in a cohort of healthcare workers in London, UK, who had nasopharyngeal swab PCR tests and blood samples taken every week. Healthcare workers were recruited during the week of the UK lockdown, between 23 and 31 March 2020, and followed weekly for up to roughly 16 weeks. What was sequenced was whole blood. This sequence was found in an adult who was a healthcare worker with PCR-confirmed SARS-CoV-2 infection or an uninfected control (not recorded which). The receptor chain draws on TRBV30 and TRBJ2-7, with 11 middle bases fitting TRBD2. The CDR3 corresponds to CAWSGTASGRYEQYF. The base sequence is TGTGCCTGGAGTGGGACAGCTAGCGGGAGGTACGAGCAGTACTTC.